These 9 T cell receptor beta chains originate from one sample sequenced in a study of T cell responses to AZD1222 COVID-19 vaccine. The method was immunoSEQ multiplex PCR; TCRdb's version includes in-frame clones alone and lacks a portion of them. The sample records about 170,000 clones, 80% to 95% being singletons. This material consisted of peripheral blood, taken on day 0 of AZD1222 vaccination. The receptors shown here come from an adult in good health.

This clone was recorded a few times. The chain carries TRBV6-5 and TRBJ2-2; D call uncertain. Trimming cost V 6 bases and J 6 bases, with 20 bases left between them. The CDR3 is made up of 16 amino acids. CDR1 is MNHEY and CDR2 is SVGAGI in the germline V gene. CDR3 protein: CASSYAQSVAAGELFF. The CDR3 DNA sequence: TGTGCCAGCAGCTACGCACAGTCCGTCGCGGCCGGGGAGCTGTTTTTT.

This clone occurred once. The V gene is TRBV30, the J gene TRBJ1-2; D call uncertain. This CDR3 spans 13 amino acids. CDR1 GTSNPN and CDR2 SVGIG come from the germline V gene (reference sequence). The V gene lost 2 bases and the J gene lost 8 bases, with 15 bases spanning the gap. This chain's CDR3 is CAWSRRTALGYTF. Written as DNA, the CDR3 is TGTGCCTGGAGTCGGAGGACCGCACTCGGCTACACCTTC. The entire variable domain, with the rest obtained from reference TRBV30 and TRBJ1-2, is as follows: SQTIHQWPATLVQPVGSPLSLECTVEGTSNPNLYWYRQAAGRGLQLLFYSVGIGQISSEVPQNLSASRPQDRQFILSSKKLLLSDSGFYLCAWSRRTALGYTFGSGTRLTVV.

Here the CDR3 DNA reads TGTGCCAGCAGCCTAGGACCGATTTCACCCCTCCACTTT. It translates to CASSLGPISPLHF. The V and J genes are TRBV6-2 or TRBV6-3 and TRBJ1-6; D uncertain. V was trimmed by 6 bases and J by 9 bases, leaving 12 bases between them. From germline, CDR1 is MNHEY and CDR2 SVGEGT. The CDR3 spans 13 residues.

The chain recombines TRBV27 with TRBJ1-5; no definite D call. Trimming removed 2 bases from V and 6 bases from J, with 8 bases in between. There are 13 residues in the CDR3. CDR1 and CDR2 (germline): MNHEY, SMNVEV (reference sequence). The CDR3 DNA follows: TGTGCCAGCAGTTTAAGGCTCGGTCAGCCCCAGCATTTT. This translates into CASSLRLGQPQHF.

The chain employs TRBV12-3 or TRBV12-4 and TRBJ1-4; D perhaps matches TRBD1 (5 bases). The CDR3 runs to 13 residues. V was pared by 4 bases and J by 6 bases, with 9 bases between. The CDR3 DNA follows: TGTGCCAGCAGTTGGGGGATAGATGAAAAACTGTTTTTT. The encoded protein is CASSWGIDEKLFF.

CDR3: CASSSGQVGNQPQHF. CDR3 DNA: TGTGCCAGCAGCTCTGGACAGGTCGGCAATCAGCCCCAGCATTTT. V and J are TRBV28 and TRBJ1-5; 7 nucleotides agree with TRBD1. The J segment lost 2 bases and the V segment lost 6 bases, leaving 7 bases of the junction unmatched. CDR3 size: 15 residues. The germline V gene encodes CDR1 MDHEN and CDR2 SYDVKM. Drawing the rest from reference TRBV28 and TRBJ1-5, the complete variable domain is DVKVTQSSRYLVKRTGEKVFLECVQDMDHENMFWYRQDPGLGLRLIYFSYDVKMKEKGDIPEGYSVSREKKERFSLILESASTNQTSMYLCASSSGQVGNQPQHFGDGTRLSIL.

The genes are TRBV7-3 and TRBJ1-6; D is perhaps TRBD1 (6 bases). The ends were cut back, 2 bases at V and 7 bases at J, with 9 bases in the middle. CDR1 is SGHTA and CDR2 is FQGTGA in the germline V gene. The length of the CDR3 is 14 residues. CDR3 in amino acids: CASSLQGMNSPLHF. Written as DNA, the CDR3 is TGTGCCAGCAGCTTACAGGGGATGAATTCACCCCTCCACTTT. The whole variable domain, remainder taken from reference TRBV7-3 and TRBJ1-6, is GAGVSQTPSNKVTEKGKYVELRCDPISGHTALYWYRQSLGQGPEFLIYFQGTGAADDSGLPNDRFFAVRPEGSVSTLKIQRTERGDSAVYLCASSLQGMNSPLHFGNGTRLTVT.

The chain carries TRBV7-3 and TRBJ2-7; D may be TRBD1 or TRBD2 (5 bases each). V gave up 5 bases and J gave up 4 bases, with 15 bases separating them. The V gene's germline CDR1 is SGHTA and CDR2 FQGTGA. The CDR3 length is 14 residues. Written as DNA, the CDR3 is TGTGCCAGCAGCCCAAGCCCGGGGCAGTACGAGCAGTACTTC. Amino acid sequence: CASSPSPGQYEQYF.

The chain recombines TRBV7-2 with TRBJ2-3; D gene unclear. The CDR3 is made up of 15 amino acids. CDR1 and CDR2 from the germline V gene are SGHTA and FQGNSA. V lost 1 base to trimming and J lost 0 bases, with 8 bases between them. The CDR3 is CASSLVKASTDTQYF. CDR3 in DNA: TGTGCCAGCAGCTTAGTAAAAGCTAGCACAGATACGCAGTATTTT. Variable domain in full (rest from reference TRBV7-2 and TRBJ2-3): GAGVSQSPSNKVTEKGKDVELRCDPISGHTALYWYRQSLGQGLEFLIYFQGNSAPDKSGLPSDRFSAERTGGSVSTLTIQRTQQEDSAVYLCASSLVKASTDTQYFGPGTRLTVL.